A single sample gave rise to the 10 T cell receptor beta chains below, sequenced in a study of blood T cell repertoires in COVID-19. Using immunoSEQ multiplex PCR, the repertoire was profiled, and TCRdb retains in-frame clones only, with some absent. The sample comprises approximately 210,000 clones, roughly 79% of which are singletons, and approximately 9% rests with the top ten. What was sequenced was PBMCs or T cells enriched from blood (not recorded which). The receptors here all came from a woman aged 45 to 65 with acute COVID-19.

With respect to this clone: At the DNA level, this CDR3 is encoded by other sequences in the same sample as well. The rearrangement links TRBV7-3 to TRBJ1-6; no clear D. The germline CDR1 and CDR2 sequences are SGHTA and FQGTGA. The CDR3 totals 15 residues. The V end lost 2 bases, the J end lost 7 bases, and 12 bases lay between the germline ends. CDR3 amino acids: CASSLSAGNNSPLHF. DNA of the CDR3: TGTGCCAGCAGCTTATCGGCCGGGAACAATTCACCCCTCCACTTT. Based on the CDR3 plus reference TRBV7-3 and TRBJ1-6, the full variable domain is GAGVSQTPSNKVTEKGKYVELRCDPISGHTALYWYRQSLGQGPEFLIYFQGTGAADDSGLPNDRFFAVRPEGSVSTLKIQRTERGDSAVYLCASSLSAGNNSPLHFGNGTRLTVT.

This clone was observed once. The V gene is TRBV29-1, the J gene TRBJ1-2, with D perhaps matching TRBD1 (5 bases). CDR1 and CDR2 (germline): SQVTM, ANQGSEA. Trimming took off 6 bases at V and 6 bases at J, with 20 bases between the two ends. The CDR3 covers 14 residues. DNA for the CDR3: TGCAGCGTACAATCCCCGGCAGGGCGGCATGGCTACACCTTC. It codes for CSVQSPAGRHGYTF.

The rearrangement uses TRBV24-1 and TRBJ2-6, with TRBD1 matching over 7 bases. Germline V gene sequence: CDR1 KGHDR, CDR2 SFDVKD. This CDR3 has 17 amino acids. Germline trimming cut 4 bases from V and 4 bases from J; bases unmatched to any gene: 9. The CDR3 reads CATSDTKTGVGANVLTF. The CDR3 nucleotides are TGTGCCACCAGTGACACGAAAACAGGGGTAGGGGCCAACGTCCTGACTTTC.

V gene TRBV28 combines with J gene TRBJ2-3, with 12 bases aligning to TRBD2. The CDR3 length is 18 residues. V shed 2 bases and J 0 bases; nucleotides not matched to a gene: 6. Germline V gene sequence: CDR1 MDHEN, CDR2 SYDVKM. CDR3: CASSLPLAGGRSTDTQYF. The CDR3 DNA is TGTGCCAGCAGTTTACCACTAGCGGGGGGACGGAGCACAGATACGCAGTATTTT.

The genes are TRBV4-2 and TRBJ2-7; 9 bases map to TRBD2. Germline V gene data show CDR1 as LGHNA and CDR2 as YNFKEQ. V lost 0 bases, J lost 6 bases, and 9 bases stayed unmatched. This CDR3 is 16 amino acids long. CDR3 nucleotides: TGTGCCAGCAGCCAAGATGCGCTAGCGGGGTTCGGCGAGCAGTACTTC. It yields the protein CASSQDALAGFGEQYF.

This clone appeared a single time. This rearrangement joins TRBV19 to TRBJ2-5; 11 nucleotides agree with TRBD2. Germline trimming cut 4 bases from V and 5 bases from J; bases unmatched to any gene: 9. The CDR3 spans 16 residues. Germline V gives CDR1 LNHDA, CDR2 SQIVND (reference sequence). The CDR3 bases are TGTGCCAGTAGTACAAATAGCGGGGGGGCCGGTGAGACCCAGTACTTC. As protein: CASSTNSGGAGETQYF.

Here the CDR3 reads CASSSDRGLGYTF. In DNA form, the CDR3 reads TGTGCCAGCTCCTCCGACAGGGGGCTTGGCTACACCTTC. V is TRBV18 and J is TRBJ1-2; TRBD1 matches at 10 bases. This CDR3 region has 13 residues. Germline CDR1 KGHSH, CDR2 LQKENI. V lost 6 bases and J lost 7; bases outside the gene matches: 5. Complete variable domain (other parts from reference TRBV18 and TRBJ1-2): NAGVMQNPRHLVRRRGQEARLRCSPMKGHSHVYWYRQLPEEGLKFMVYLQKENIIDESGMPKERFSAEFPKEGPSILRIQQVVRGDSAAYFCASSSDRGLGYTFGSGTRLTVV.

The V and J genes are TRBV2 and TRBJ2-1; D is perhaps TRBD1 (6 bases). Germline values: CDR1 SNHLY, CDR2 FYNNEI. This CDR3 is 12 amino acids long. V shed 5 bases and J shed 10 bases, with 12 bases lying between them. The CDR3 nucleotides read TGTGCCAGCAGTTCACAGGGTGGCGAGCAGTTCTTC. This sequence encodes CASSSQGGEQFF.

The chain uses TRBV6-5 and TRBJ1-4, with no clear D. CDR1 MNHEY and CDR2 SVGAGI come from the germline V gene. There are 14 residues in the CDR3. V gave up 0 bases and J gave up 5 bases, with 7 bases separating them. The CDR3 DNA follows: TGTGCCAGCAGTTACTCGAGGTCCAATGAAAAACTGTTTTTT. Translated, it gives CASSYSRSNEKLFF.

This sequence joins TRBV4-2 and TRBJ1-1, with 8 bases aligning to TRBD1. V dropped 1 base and J dropped 1; count of bases not matched to a gene: 5. CDR1 and CDR2 (germline): LGHNA, YNFKEQ. The CDR3 is 16 residues long. CDR3 sequence: CASSQGTGPKNTEAFF. Here the CDR3 DNA reads TGTGCCAGCAGCCAAGGGACAGGGCCCAAGAACACTGAAGCTTTCTTT.